The next 20 T cell receptor beta chains were all read from a single sample in a study of OX40 agonist ivuxolimab in advanced cancers. The library was made by the immunoSEQ multiplex PCR assay. Entries here come from immuneACCESS through TCRdb and include only in-frame sequences with V and J called. Some clones fail to appear in such tables; in the studies checked, an unresolved V gene covers under half of the shortfall, and the cause of the remainder is unknown. The sample yields roughly 50,000 clones; 86% were counted once. Together, the top ten hold approximately 1% of the sample. The sample was CD4+ or CD8+ T cells sorted from blood, taken in a trial of the OX40 agonist ivuxolimab. These receptor sequences come from an adult with an advanced solid tumor such as melanoma, head and neck, liver or kidney cancer.

There are a few counts of this clone. The gene calls are TRBV7-9 and TRBJ2-6, with unresolved D. V was clipped by 6 bases and J by 3 bases, with 12 bases between them. The CDR3 covers 15 residues. Germline assignment: CDR1 SEHNR and CDR2 FQNEAQ (reference sequence). The CDR3 coding sequence is TGTGCCAGCAGTTGGGCGGTCCGTGGGGCCAACGTCCTGACTTTC. Translating it yields CASSWAVRGANVLTF.

This clone was found once. The V call is TRBV19, the J call TRBJ2-1, with D unresolved. CDR1 is LNHDA and CDR2 is SQIVND in the germline V gene (reference sequence). The CDR3 runs to 14 residues. Between the trimmed V and J ends, which lost 3 bases and 6 bases, there was a span of 12 bases. The CDR3 DNA is TGTGCCAGTAGTATTTCCCGGGCGAGCAATGAGCAGTTCTTC. Its protein is CASSISRASNEQFF.

The chain combines TRBV29-1 with TRBJ1-2; 9 bases are a match to TRBD1. Germline lookup yields CDR1 SQVTM and CDR2 ANQGSEA. The CDR3 is made up of 13 amino acids. The V and J ends lost 6 bases and 1 base, in that order; junction bases with no gene match: 3. The chain's CDR3 is CSVAGQGNYGYTF. The DNA for the CDR3 is TGCAGCGTCGCGGGACAGGGTAACTATGGCTACACCTTC.

V and J are TRBV6-4 and TRBJ2-2; 8 positions match TRBD2. This CDR3 is built from 16 residues. V shed 4 bases and J 5 bases; nucleotides not matched to a gene: 9. In germline, CDR1 is MRHNA, CDR2 SNTAGT. The CDR3 loop is CASSATSVTSTGELFF. DNA for the CDR3: TGTGCCAGCAGTGCGACTAGCGTAACATCAACCGGGGAGCTGTTTTTT.

The gene calls are TRBV18 and TRBJ1-1; no clear D gene. This CDR3 contains 14 residues. Germline V gives CDR1 KGHSH, CDR2 LQKENI. V was trimmed by 3 bases and J by 1 base, leaving 9 bases between them. The CDR3, as DNA: TGTGCCAGCTCACCGGGAGTGCGGAACACTGAAGCTTTCTTT. Amino acid sequence: CASSPGVRNTEAFF.

This clone has more than one count but fewer than ten. In the same sample, other DNA sequences code for this CDR3. The chain combines TRBV7-8 with TRBJ2-5; a possible D gene is TRBD1 (5 bases). The germline gives CDR1 SGHVS, CDR2 FQNEAQ. Trimming pared 5 bases from V and 1 base from J, leaving 11 bases between. This CDR3 region has 14 residues. CDR3: CASSPTRVQETQYF. The CDR3 bases are TGTGCCAGCAGCCCAACCAGGGTCCAAGAGACCCAGTACTTC.

The chain joins TRBV19 to TRBJ1-4; 10 nucleotides align to TRBD1. The germline CDR1 and CDR2 sequences are LNHDA and SQIVND (reference sequence). With V trimmed by 3 bases and J by 10 bases, 11 bases remained unmatched. The CDR3 consists of 16 residues. The CDR3 bases are TGTGCCAGTAGTATTTACCCGGGACAGGGGAACGCAAAACTGTTTTTT. As protein: CASSIYPGQGNAKLFF.

The J gene is TRBJ1-4, the V gene TRBV18; a possible D gene is TRBD1 (6 bases). CDR3 length: 15 amino acids. Trimming took off 3 bases at V and 4 bases at J, with 12 bases between the two ends. CDR1 is KGHSH, CDR2 LQKENI, per germline. The CDR3 loop is CASSPRQAYNEKLFF. The CDR3 bases are TGTGCCAGCTCACCTCGACAGGCGTATAATGAAAAACTGTTTTTT.

The chain is built from TRBV7-8 and TRBJ2-5; D is unclear. Germline CDR1 is SGHVS and CDR2 is FQNEAQ. This CDR3 region has 14 residues. Trimming removed 0 bases from V and 2 bases from J, with 7 bases in between. The CDR3 is CASSLAARQETQYF. DNA of the CDR3: TGTGCCAGCAGCTTAGCGGCCAGACAAGAGACCCAGTACTTC.

V gene TRBV5-4 combines with J gene TRBJ2-3, with TRBD2 identical over 11 bases. The CDR3 sequence is 15 residues long. Germline-derived CDR1 and CDR2 are SGHNT and YYREEE (reference sequence). Unmatched junction bases numbered 4, after V lost 5 bases and J lost 2 bases. For the CDR3, the DNA is TGTGCCAGCAGTTTTAGCGGGGGGGCCACAGATACGCAGTATTTT. Protein sequence: CASSFSGGATDTQYF. Based on the CDR3 plus reference TRBV5-4 and TRBJ2-3, the full variable domain is ETGVTQSPTHLIKTRGQQVTLRCSSQSGHNTVSWYQQALGQGPQFIFQYYREEENGRGNFPPRFSGLQFPNYSSELNVNALELDDSALYLCASSFSGGATDTQYFGPGTRLTVL.

The rearrangement uses TRBV7-8 and TRBJ2-1, with 13 bases fitting TRBD2. The V and J ends lost 5 bases and 5 bases, in that order; junction bases with no gene match: 9. Germline V gene sequence: CDR1 SGHVS, CDR2 FQNEAQ. The CDR3 length is 17 residues. The CDR3 nucleotides read TGTGCCAGCAGCCCCTACGGGACTAGCGGGGTGAACAATGAGCAGTTCTTC. Translating gives CASSPYGTSGVNNEQFF.

The chain employs TRBV6-1 and TRBJ2-7; the match to TRBD1 covers 7 bases. J gave up 0 bases and V 2 bases, and 7 bases lay outside the gene matches. The CDR3 is 16 residues long. CDR1 and CDR2 (germline): MNHNS, SASEGT. CDR3 loop: CASSERWGTASYEQYF. Written as DNA, the CDR3 is TGTGCCAGCAGTGAACGTTGGGGGACAGCCTCCTACGAGCAGTACTTC.

This chain connects TRBV11-2 to TRBJ2-5; 7 bases line up with TRBD2. The CDR3 totals 15 residues. The J segment lost 7 bases and the V segment lost 1 base, leaving 9 bases of the junction unmatched. Looked up from germline, CDR1 is SGHAT and CDR2 is FQNNGV. Written as DNA, the CDR3 is TGTGCCAGCAGCTTAGTTGCGGGGGATTTGGGGACCCAGTACTTC. The encoded protein is CASSLVAGDLGTQYF.

V usage is TRBV6-5 and J usage is TRBJ2-3; unclear D gene. V was trimmed by 1 base and J by 0 bases, leaving 8 bases between them. CDR1 is MNHEY, CDR2 SVGAGI, per germline. The CDR3 sequence is 15 residues long. CDR3 loop: CASSYYGASTDTQYF. CDR3 nucleotides: TGTGCCAGCAGTTACTACGGAGCTAGCACAGATACGCAGTATTTT.

This rearrangement joins TRBV10-1 to TRBJ2-5; no reliable D call. V was cut by 3 bases and J by 1 base, with 6 bases left in between. The CDR3 contains 13 residues. Germline CDR1 WNHNN, CDR2 SYGVQD (reference sequence). The CDR3 is CASSDHSQETQYF. CDR3 coding DNA: TGCGCCAGCAGTGACCACAGCCAAGAGACCCAGTACTTC.

The chain links TRBV10-1 to TRBJ2-3; D call uncertain. V shed 3 bases and J shed 8 bases, with 6 bases lying between them. This CDR3 is 11 amino acids long. Per germline, CDR1 WNHNN and CDR2 SYGVQD (reference sequence). The CDR3 is CASSEYSTQYF. Written as DNA, the CDR3 is TGCGCCAGCAGTGAATATAGTACGCAGTATTTT.

The chain uses TRBV19 and TRBJ2-3; TRBD1 agrees at 8 bases. The V gene end was trimmed by 5 bases and the J gene end by 3 bases; junction bases not matched to a gene: 4. The CDR3 covers 14 residues. Germline V gene lookup returns CDR1 LNHDA and CDR2 SQIVND (reference sequence). The CDR3 region has the DNA TGTGCCAGTAGTTTTGGACAGGGTACAGATACGCAGTATTTT. Translating it yields CASSFGQGTDTQYF.

V is TRBV10-2 and J is TRBJ1-1; 9 bases fit TRBD1. CDR1 and CDR2 from the germline V gene are WSHSY and SAAADI. The CDR3 runs 13 residues. Losses at the gene ends were 8 bases for V and 3 bases for J; bases not matched to a gene: 4. CDR3 residues: CASSTGGDTEAFF. The CDR3 DNA reads TGCGCCAGCTCGACAGGGGGGGACACTGAAGCTTTCTTT.

V gene TRBV19 combines with J gene TRBJ1-2; the D gene is possibly TRBD1 (6 bases). This CDR3 contains 15 residues. Trimming took 4 bases from V and 3 from J, leaving 15 bases between them. Germline V lookup: CDR1 LNHDA, CDR2 SQIVND (reference sequence). The CDR3 loop reads CASSTAPGGHYGYTF. CDR3 bases: TGTGCCAGTAGTACTGCCCCTGGGGGGCACTATGGCTACACCTTC.

The chain recombines TRBV29-1 with TRBJ1-2; 9 bases match TRBD1. Germline-derived CDR1 and CDR2 are SQVTM and ANQGSEA. This CDR3 is 13 amino acids long. Germline trimming cut 4 bases from V and 8 bases from J; bases unmatched to any gene: 8. The CDR3 sequence is CSVVPGTGSGYTF. The CDR3 DNA sequence: TGCAGCGTTGTACCCGGGACAGGGTCGGGCTACACCTTC.